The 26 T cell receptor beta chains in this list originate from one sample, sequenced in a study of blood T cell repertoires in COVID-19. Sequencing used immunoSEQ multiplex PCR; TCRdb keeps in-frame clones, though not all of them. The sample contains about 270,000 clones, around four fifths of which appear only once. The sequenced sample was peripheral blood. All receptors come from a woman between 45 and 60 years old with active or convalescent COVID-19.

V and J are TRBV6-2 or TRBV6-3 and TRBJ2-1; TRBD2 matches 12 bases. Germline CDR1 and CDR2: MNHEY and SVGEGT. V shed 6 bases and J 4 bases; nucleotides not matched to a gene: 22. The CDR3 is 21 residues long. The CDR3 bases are TGTGCCAGCAGCTCCAGGATTCTAGCGGGAGGGCCTACGGTGGGATACAATGAGCAGTTCTTC. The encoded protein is CASSSRILAGGPTVGYNEQFF.

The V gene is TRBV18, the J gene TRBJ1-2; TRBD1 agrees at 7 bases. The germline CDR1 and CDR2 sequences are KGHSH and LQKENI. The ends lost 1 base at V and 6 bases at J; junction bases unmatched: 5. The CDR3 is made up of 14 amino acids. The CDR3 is CASSPRYRGDGYTF. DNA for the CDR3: TGTGCCAGCTCACCACGGTACAGGGGAGATGGCTACACCTTC.

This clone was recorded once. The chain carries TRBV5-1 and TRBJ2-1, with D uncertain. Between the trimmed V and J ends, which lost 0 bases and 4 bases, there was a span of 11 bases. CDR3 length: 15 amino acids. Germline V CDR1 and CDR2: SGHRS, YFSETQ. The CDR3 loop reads CASSLGTTVYNEQFF. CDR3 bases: TGCGCCAGCAGCTTGGGAACTACCGTATACAATGAGCAGTTCTTC.

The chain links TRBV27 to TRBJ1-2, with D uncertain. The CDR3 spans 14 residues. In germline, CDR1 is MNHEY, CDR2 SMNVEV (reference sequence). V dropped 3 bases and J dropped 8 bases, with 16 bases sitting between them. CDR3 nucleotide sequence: TGTGCCAGCAGTTTGTCCGGGATCTCGGGCGGCTACACCTTC. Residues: CASSLSGISGGYTF.

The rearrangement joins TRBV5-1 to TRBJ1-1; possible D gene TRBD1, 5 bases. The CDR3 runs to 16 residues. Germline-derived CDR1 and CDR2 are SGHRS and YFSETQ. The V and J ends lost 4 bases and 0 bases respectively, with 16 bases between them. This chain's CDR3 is CASSPGVSLMNTEAFF. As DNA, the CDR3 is TGCGCCAGCAGCCCGGGGGTTTCCCTAATGAACACTGAAGCTTTCTTT.

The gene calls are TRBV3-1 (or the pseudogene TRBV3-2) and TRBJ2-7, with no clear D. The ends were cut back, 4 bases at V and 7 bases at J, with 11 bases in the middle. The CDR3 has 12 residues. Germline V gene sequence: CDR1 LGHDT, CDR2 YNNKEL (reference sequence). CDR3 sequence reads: CASSLNLAEQYF. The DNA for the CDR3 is TGTGCCAGCAGCCTCAACCTCGCGGAGCAGTACTTC.

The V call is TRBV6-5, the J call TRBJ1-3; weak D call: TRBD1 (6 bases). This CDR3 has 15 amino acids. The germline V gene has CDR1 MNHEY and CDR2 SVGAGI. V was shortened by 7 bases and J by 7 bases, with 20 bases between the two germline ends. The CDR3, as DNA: TGTGCCAGCACCGAACCGGGACACTTGGATAACACCATATATTTT. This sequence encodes CASTEPGHLDNTIYF.

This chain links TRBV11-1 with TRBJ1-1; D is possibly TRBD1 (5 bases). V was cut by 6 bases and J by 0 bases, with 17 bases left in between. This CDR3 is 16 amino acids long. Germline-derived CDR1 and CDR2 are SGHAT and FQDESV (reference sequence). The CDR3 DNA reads TGTGCCAGCAGACTAATCCCCGACAGCATGAACACTGAAGCTTTCTTT. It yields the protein CASRLIPDSMNTEAFF.

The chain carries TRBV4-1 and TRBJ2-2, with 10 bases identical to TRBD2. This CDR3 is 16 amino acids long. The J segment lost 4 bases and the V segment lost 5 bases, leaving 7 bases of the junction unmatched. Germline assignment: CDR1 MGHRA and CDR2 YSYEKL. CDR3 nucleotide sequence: TGCGCCAGCAGCTGGCTAGCGGGAGTCGGCACCGGGGAGCTGTTTTTT. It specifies CASSWLAGVGTGELFF.

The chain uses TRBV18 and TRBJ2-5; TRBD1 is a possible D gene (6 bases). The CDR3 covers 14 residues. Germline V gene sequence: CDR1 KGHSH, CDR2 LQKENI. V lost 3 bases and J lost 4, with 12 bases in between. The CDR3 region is CASSPWAGAETQYF. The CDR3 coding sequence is TGTGCCAGCTCACCGTGGGCAGGGGCAGAGACCCAGTACTTC.

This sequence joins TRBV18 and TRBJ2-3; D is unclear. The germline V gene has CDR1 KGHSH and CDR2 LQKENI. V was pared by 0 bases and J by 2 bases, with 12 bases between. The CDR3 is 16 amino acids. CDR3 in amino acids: CASSPPLRENTDTQYF. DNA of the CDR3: TGTGCCAGCTCACCACCATTACGAGAGAACACAGATACGCAGTATTTT.

This chain's CDR3 is CASSILTSGRSYEQYF. The CDR3 coding sequence is TGTGCCAGCAGCATCCTGACTAGCGGGAGGTCCTACGAGCAGTACTTC. The gene calls are TRBV5-6 and TRBJ2-7; TRBD2 agrees at 13 bases. Germline V lookup: CDR1 SGHDT, CDR2 YYEEEE. CDR3 length equals 16 residues. V shed 4 bases and J 1 base; nucleotides not matched to a gene: 5.

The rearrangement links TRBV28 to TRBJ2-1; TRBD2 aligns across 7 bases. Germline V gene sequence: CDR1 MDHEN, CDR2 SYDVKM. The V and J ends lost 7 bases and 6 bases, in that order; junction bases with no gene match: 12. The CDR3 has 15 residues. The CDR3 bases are TGTGCCAGCACCTATCGGGCGGGAGTCCCCAATGAGCAGTTCTTC. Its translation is CASTYRAGVPNEQFF. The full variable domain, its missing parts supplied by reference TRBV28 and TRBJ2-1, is DVKVTQSSRYLVKRTGEKVFLECVQDMDHENMFWYRQDPGLGLRLIYFSYDVKMKEKGDIPEGYSVSREKKERFSLILESASTNQTSMYLCASTYRAGVPNEQFFGPGTRLTVL.

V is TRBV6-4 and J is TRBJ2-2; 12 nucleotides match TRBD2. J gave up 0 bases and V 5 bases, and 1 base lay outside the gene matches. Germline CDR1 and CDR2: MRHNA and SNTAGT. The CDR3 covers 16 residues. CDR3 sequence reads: CASSRTSGANTGELFF. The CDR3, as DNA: TGTGCCAGCAGTAGGACTAGCGGGGCGAACACCGGGGAGCTGTTTTTT.

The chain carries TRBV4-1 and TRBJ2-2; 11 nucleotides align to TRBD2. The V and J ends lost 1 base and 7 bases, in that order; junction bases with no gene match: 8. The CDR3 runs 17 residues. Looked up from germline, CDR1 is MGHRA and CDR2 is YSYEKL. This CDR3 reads CASSQGLAGQMGGELFF. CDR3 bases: TGCGCCAGCAGCCAAGGACTAGCGGGACAGATGGGCGGGGAGCTGTTTTTT.

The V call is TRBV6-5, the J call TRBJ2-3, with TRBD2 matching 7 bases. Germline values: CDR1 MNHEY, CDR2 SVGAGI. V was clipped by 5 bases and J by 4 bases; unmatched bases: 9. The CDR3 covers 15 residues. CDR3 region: CASSNLGGEADTQYF. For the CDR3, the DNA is TGTGCCAGCAGTAACCTGGGGGGGGAGGCAGATACGCAGTATTTT.

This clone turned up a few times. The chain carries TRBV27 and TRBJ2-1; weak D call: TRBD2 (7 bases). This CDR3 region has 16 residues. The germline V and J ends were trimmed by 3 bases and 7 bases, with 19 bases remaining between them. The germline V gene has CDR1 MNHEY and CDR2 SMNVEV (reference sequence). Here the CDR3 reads CASSFKGEGPRNEQFF. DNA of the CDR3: TGTGCCAGCAGTTTCAAGGGGGAGGGCCCTCGAAATGAGCAGTTCTTC.

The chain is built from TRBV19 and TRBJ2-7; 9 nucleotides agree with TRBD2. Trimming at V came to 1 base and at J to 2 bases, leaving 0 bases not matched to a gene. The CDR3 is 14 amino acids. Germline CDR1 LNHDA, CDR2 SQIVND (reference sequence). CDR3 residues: CASSIGLAAYEQYF. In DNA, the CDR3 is TGTGCCAGTAGTATAGGACTAGCGGCCTACGAGCAGTACTTC.

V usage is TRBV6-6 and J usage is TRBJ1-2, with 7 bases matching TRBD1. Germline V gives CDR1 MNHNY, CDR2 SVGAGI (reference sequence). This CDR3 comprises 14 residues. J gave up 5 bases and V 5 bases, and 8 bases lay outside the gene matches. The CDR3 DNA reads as TGTGCCAGCAGTGTTGGACAGGCTTATTATGGCTACACCTTC. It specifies CASSVGQAYYGYTF.

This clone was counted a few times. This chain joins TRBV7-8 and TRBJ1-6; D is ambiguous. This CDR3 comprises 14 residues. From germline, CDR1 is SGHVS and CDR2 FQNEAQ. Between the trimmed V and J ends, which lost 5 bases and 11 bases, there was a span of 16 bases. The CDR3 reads CASSPGNQNAPLHF. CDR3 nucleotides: TGTGCCAGCAGCCCCGGGAACCAGAACGCACCCCTCCACTTT.

CDR3 protein: CASSFTVNTEAFF. CDR3 nucleotides: TGTGCCAGCAGTTTTACGGTGAACACTGAAGCTTTCTTT. V usage is TRBV12-3 or TRBV12-4 and J usage is TRBJ1-1, with no clear D. The CDR3 spans 13 residues. Deletions cut 3 bases from V and 0 bases from J, with 5 bases between.

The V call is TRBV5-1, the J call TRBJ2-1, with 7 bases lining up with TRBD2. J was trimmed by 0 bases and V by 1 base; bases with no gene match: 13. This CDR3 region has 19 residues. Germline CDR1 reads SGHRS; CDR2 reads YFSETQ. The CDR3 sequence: CASSLLRLAPLTSYNEQFF. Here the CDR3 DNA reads TGCGCCAGCAGCTTGTTAAGACTAGCCCCTTTAACCTCCTACAATGAGCAGTTCTTC. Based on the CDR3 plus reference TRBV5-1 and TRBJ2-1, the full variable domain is KAGVTQTPRYLIKTRGQQVTLSCSPISGHRSVSWYQQTPGQGLQFLFEYFSETQRNKGNFPGRFSGRQFSNSRSEMNVSTLELGDSALYLCASSLLRLAPLTSYNEQFFGPGTRLTVL.

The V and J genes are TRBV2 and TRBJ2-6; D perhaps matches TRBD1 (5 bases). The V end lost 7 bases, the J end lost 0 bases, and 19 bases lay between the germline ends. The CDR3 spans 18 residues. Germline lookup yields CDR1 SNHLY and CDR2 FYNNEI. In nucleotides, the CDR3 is TGTGCCAGCATCCCCCTGACAGACGCCAGCTCTGGGGCCAACGTCCTGACTTTC. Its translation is CASIPLTDASSGANVLTF.

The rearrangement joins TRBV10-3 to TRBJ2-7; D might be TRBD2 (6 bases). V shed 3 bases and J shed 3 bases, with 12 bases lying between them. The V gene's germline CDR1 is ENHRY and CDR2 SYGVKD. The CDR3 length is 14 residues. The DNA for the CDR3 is TGTGCCATCAGTGAACATACCGGGGGCTACGAGCAGTACTTC. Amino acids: CAISEHTGGYEQYF.

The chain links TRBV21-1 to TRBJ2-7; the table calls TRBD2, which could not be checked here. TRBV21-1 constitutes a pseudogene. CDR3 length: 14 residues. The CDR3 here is CASSEDWSSPEQYF. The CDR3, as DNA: TGTGCCAGCAGCGAAGACTGGTCCTCCCCCGAGCAGTACTTC.

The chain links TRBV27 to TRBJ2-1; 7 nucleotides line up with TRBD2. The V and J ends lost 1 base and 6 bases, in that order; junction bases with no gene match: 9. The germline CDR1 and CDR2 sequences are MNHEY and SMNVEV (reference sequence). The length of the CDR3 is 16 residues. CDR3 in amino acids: CASSLLSGISINEQFF. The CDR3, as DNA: TGTGCCAGCAGTTTATTGAGCGGGATCTCGATCAATGAGCAGTTCTTC.